The 9 T cell receptor beta chains reported below all come from one sample, sequenced in a study of regulatory T cells in long-lasting Graves disease. In building TCR beta libraries, iRepertoire HTBI primers were used together with Arm-PCR of CDR3 regions. One entry per CDR3 protein, called by TCRdb with MiXCR from the multiplex PCR reads. Of about 530,000 distinct CDR3 sequences in the sample, about 15% are singletons; the top ten hold around a quarter. Time point denoted: newly diagnosed GD, antithyroid drugs for less than 3 months. Construction of the TCR library relied on RNA isolated from PBMCs. These same data were also listed under a study on T cells in Graves' hyperthyroidism and ophthalmopathy.

The sequencing used peripheral blood mononuclear cells (PBMCs), collected at new diagnosis, from a patient treated with antithyroid drugs. Every receptor here comes from a woman aged 35-65 years with Graves disease.

Note on this clonotype: A much larger clone lies a single base off, so this may be a read error. The chain joins TRBV3-1 to TRBJ2-5; 7 nucleotides agree with TRBD1. Looked up from germline, CDR1 is LGHDT and CDR2 is YNNKEL (reference sequence). The CDR3 runs to 14 residues. CDR3 amino acids: CASSARQGKEAQYF. The CDR3 DNA is TGTGCCAGCAGCGCAAGACAGGGCAAAGAGGCCCAGTACTTC.

This clonotype was seen at least ten times. An end of the junction does not agree with germline; a read error may underlie this. The chain employs TRBV5-1 and TRBJ2-1; 12 bases are shared with TRBD2. The CDR3 sequence is 16 residues long. Germline V gives CDR1 SGHRS, CDR2 YFSETQ. CDR3 amino acids: CASSSLAGGGYNEQFF. As DNA, the CDR3 is TGTGCCAGCAGTTCTCTAGCGGGGGGGGGGTACAATGAGCAGTTCTTC. Supplemented by reference TRBV5-1 and TRBJ2-1, the full variable domain reads KAGVTQTPRYLIKTRGQQVTLSCSPISGHRSVSWYQQTPGQGLQFLFEYFSETQRNKGNFPGRFSGRQFSNSRSEMNVSTLELGDSALYLCASSSLAGGGYNEQFFGPGTRLTVL.

This clonotype came up a few times. The gene calls are TRBV5-1 and TRBJ1-1; D not resolved. The CDR3 loop spans 13 amino acids. Germline loops: CDR1 SGHRS, CDR2 YFSETQ. V was pared by 5 bases and J by 0 bases, with 8 bases between. The CDR3 is CASSLMMNTEAFF. CDR3 DNA sequence: TGCGCCAGCAGTTTGATGATGAACACTGAAGCTTTCTTT.

This clonotype was counted at least ten times. The gene calls are TRBV2 and TRBJ2-4, with 7 bases matching TRBD1. V trimming: 7 bases; J trimming: 0 bases; junction bases outside the gene matches: 6. This CDR3 has 15 residues. Germline CDR1 and CDR2: SNHLY and FYNNEI. In DNA, the CDR3 is TGTGCCAGCACTCAAGGACAGGTAGCCAAAAACATTCAGTACTTC. Translating it yields CASTQGQVAKNIQYF.

This clonotype appeared many times. V is TRBV2 and J is TRBJ1-1; the D is unclear. Germline CDR1 reads SNHLY; CDR2 reads FYNNEI. The length of the CDR3 is 14 residues. Trimming took off 3 bases at V and 4 bases at J, with 12 bases between the two ends. The CDR3 sequence: CASSEQTPITEAFF. The CDR3 DNA reads TGTGCCAGCAGTGAGCAGACACCCATCACTGAAGCTTTCTTT. Looking up the rest from reference TRBV2 and TRBJ1-1 gives the full variable domain: EPEVTQTPSHQVTQMGQEVILRCVPISNHLYFYWYRQILGQKVEFLVSFYNNEISEKSEIFDDQFSVERPDGSNFTLKIRSTKLEDSAMYFCASSEQTPITEAFFGQGTRLTVV.

The rearrangement uses TRBV7-8 and TRBJ2-3, with D maybe TRBD2 (5 bases). Germline V gene data show CDR1 as SGHVS and CDR2 as FQNEAQ. Trimming pared 11 bases from V and 1 base from J, leaving 13 bases between. The CDR3 length is 13 residues. CDR3 in amino acids: CAGTRRGTDTQYF. As DNA, the CDR3 is TGTGCCGGCACCAGGCGGGGCACAGATACGCAGTATTTT.

This chain connects TRBV14 to TRBJ2-1, with 7 positions matching TRBD1. V was clipped by 5 bases and J by 9 bases; unmatched bases: 13. Germline V gene lookup returns CDR1 SGHDN and CDR2 FVKESK. CDR3 length: 15 residues. CDR3 coding DNA: TGTGCCAGCAGCTCCAAGGGGGCGTCCCCCCGTGAGCAGTTCTTC. Translating it yields CASSSKGASPREQFF.

This clonotype came up many times. This chain joins TRBV12-3 or TRBV12-4 and TRBJ2-3; 11 bases are shared with TRBD2. J gave up 9 bases and V 5 bases, and 22 bases lay outside the gene matches. The CDR3 spans 19 residues. The CDR3 region has the DNA TGTGCCAGCAGTCCCGAAGAGGGAAGAATTAGCGGGGGGGCAGGGACGCAGTATTTT. Amino acids: CASSPEEGRISGGAGTQYF.

This clonotype has a count of ten or more. The V call is TRBV12-3 or TRBV12-4, the J call TRBJ1-2; D might be TRBD1 (6 bases). The CDR3 runs to 13 residues. Trimming cost V 7 bases and J 7 bases, with 16 bases left between them. DNA of the CDR3: TGTGCCAGCAATCCACAGGGTGGGAGTGGCTACACCTTC. It encodes CASNPQGGSGYTF.